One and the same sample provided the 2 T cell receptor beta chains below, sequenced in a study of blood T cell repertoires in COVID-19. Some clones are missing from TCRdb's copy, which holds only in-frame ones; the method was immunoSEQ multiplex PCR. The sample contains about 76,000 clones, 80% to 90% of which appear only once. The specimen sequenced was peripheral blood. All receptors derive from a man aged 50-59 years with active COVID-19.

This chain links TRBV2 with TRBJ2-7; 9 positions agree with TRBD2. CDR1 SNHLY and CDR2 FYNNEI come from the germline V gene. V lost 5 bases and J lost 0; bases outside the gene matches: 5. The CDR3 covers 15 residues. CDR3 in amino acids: CASSPGLARSYEQYF. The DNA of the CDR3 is TGTGCCAGCAGTCCCGGACTAGCGCGCTCCTACGAGCAGTACTTC.

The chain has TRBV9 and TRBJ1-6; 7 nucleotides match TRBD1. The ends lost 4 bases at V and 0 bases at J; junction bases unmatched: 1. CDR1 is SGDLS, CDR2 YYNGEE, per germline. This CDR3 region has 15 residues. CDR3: CASSTGDSYNSPLHF. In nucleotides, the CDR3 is TGTGCCAGCAGCACAGGGGACTCCTATAATTCACCCCTCCACTTT.